Listed here are 15 T cell receptor beta chains from one sample, sequenced in a study of graft-versus-host responses after intestinal transplantation. TCRdb's table, derived via immunoSEQ multiplex PCR, lists solely in-frame clones and lacks some. The profile shows 86,000 or so clones, 80% to 95% of them singletons. Their recognized antigens are unknown. Sequenced material: unstimulated CD8+ T cells sorted from spleen or lymph node cells, taken before intestinal transplant. These receptor sequences come from a human donor who received an intestinal transplant.

The rearrangement links TRBV9 to TRBJ1-1; no clear D gene. The V gene lost 0 bases and the J gene lost 7 bases, with 7 bases spanning the gap. CDR3 length: 12 residues. Germline V lookup: CDR1 SGDLS, CDR2 YYNGEE. CDR3 loop: CASSVAGDEAFF. The CDR3 nucleotides are TGTGCCAGCAGCGTAGCTGGGGATGAAGCTTTCTTT. The variable domain in full, completed from reference TRBV9 and TRBJ1-1, reads DSGVTQTPKHLITATGQRVTLRCSPRSGDLSVYWYQQSLDQGLQFLIQYYNGEERAKGNILERFSAQQFPDLHSELNLSSLELGDSALYFCASSVAGDEAFFGQGTRLTVV.

V gene TRBV9 combines with J gene TRBJ2-1; 9 nucleotides align to TRBD1. J was trimmed by 8 bases and V by 3 bases; bases with no gene match: 9. In germline, CDR1 is SGDLS, CDR2 YYNGEE. The CDR3 extends over 15 amino acids. The CDR3 spells CASSAPGQGTHEQFF. In DNA form, the CDR3 reads TGTGCCAGCAGCGCTCCGGGACAGGGAACTCATGAGCAGTTCTTC.

This chain links TRBV28 with TRBJ1-4, with D unclear. V shed 6 bases and J shed 0 bases, with 14 bases lying between them. Looked up from germline, CDR1 is MDHEN and CDR2 is SYDVKM. This CDR3 has 16 amino acids. CDR3 DNA: TGTGCCAGCAGCCCTACCGACGGTGCAACTAATGAAAAACTGTTTTTT. Residues: CASSPTDGATNEKLFF.

This chain joins TRBV27 and TRBJ2-7; TRBD2 matches at 9 bases. CDR3 length equals 15 residues. Germline values: CDR1 MNHEY, CDR2 SMNVEV (reference sequence). Trimming cost V 3 bases and J 2 bases; bases outside gene matches: 5. The CDR3 DNA is TGTGCCAGCAGTTTCTTGGCTAGCGGGGCCTACGAGCAGTACTTC. It is translated as CASSFLASGAYEQYF.

The rearrangement links TRBV27 to TRBJ2-1; the D gene could be TRBD1 or TRBD2 (5 bases each). Trimming took 6 bases from V and 4 from J, leaving 19 bases between them. The germline V gene encodes CDR1 MNHEY and CDR2 SMNVEV (reference sequence). CDR3 length: 16 residues. The CDR3 loop is CASRATTEGVYNEQFF. The CDR3 DNA reads as TGTGCCAGCAGAGCTACGACAGAGGGCGTTTACAATGAGCAGTTCTTC.

The chain combines TRBV5-1 with TRBJ2-2; D remains unclear. Looked up from germline, CDR1 is SGHRS and CDR2 is YFSETQ. V dropped 0 bases and J dropped 7 bases, with 4 bases sitting between them. The CDR3 runs 12 residues. The CDR3 nucleotides read TGCGCCAGCAGCTTGGAGAGCGGGGAGCTGTTTTTT. Translated: CASSLESGELFF.

This chain joins TRBV28 and TRBJ2-3; 7 nucleotides match TRBD2. The CDR3 spans 13 residues. Looked up from germline, CDR1 is MDHEN and CDR2 is SYDVKM. Trimming at V came to 8 bases and at J to 6 bases, leaving 8 bases not matched to a gene. The CDR3 DNA follows: TGTGCCAGCCTAGCGGCGAGGCGCGATACGCAGTATTTT. This gives the protein CASLAARRDTQYF.

This sequence joins TRBV4-2 and TRBJ1-4; D is undetermined. Germline V lookup: CDR1 LGHNA, CDR2 YNFKEQ. V lost 0 bases and J 7 bases, leaving 3 bases between the germline ends. The CDR3 loop spans 12 amino acids. The CDR3 sequence: CASSQDPEKLFF. The CDR3 nucleotides read TGTGCCAGCAGCCAAGACCCTGAAAAACTGTTTTTT.

This clone has only one observation. V is TRBV28 and J is TRBJ1-2; perhaps TRBD1 as D (5 bases). This CDR3 has 14 residues. CDR1 is MDHEN and CDR2 is SYDVKM in the germline V gene. Trimming stripped 7 bases from V and 3 bases from J, with 15 bases between. The DNA for the CDR3 is TGTGCCAGCACTTCTGGGACTTTATACTATGGCTACACCTTC. Encoded protein: CASTSGTLYYGYTF.

The V call is TRBV13, the J call TRBJ2-2; D is ambiguous. Trimming shortened V by 4 bases and J by 0 bases, and 18 bases separated the two germline ends. Germline CDR1 and CDR2: PRHDT and FYEKMQ (reference sequence). CDR3 length: 18 amino acids. The CDR3 region is CASSSLTTVNSNTGELFF. The CDR3 DNA reads as TGTGCCAGCAGCTCACTCACGACGGTTAACTCGAACACCGGGGAGCTGTTTTTT.

The J gene is TRBJ2-7, the V gene TRBV7-2, with a possible D match to TRBD1 (8 bases). Between the trimmed V and J ends, which lost 1 base and 2 bases, there was a span of 12 bases. Germline V gene data show CDR1 as SGHTA and CDR2 as FQGNSA. The CDR3 sequence is 15 residues long. This CDR3 reads CASSLDRGGTYEQYF. The CDR3, as DNA: TGTGCCAGCAGCTTAGACAGGGGGGGAACCTACGAGCAGTACTTC.

The genes are TRBV19 and TRBJ2-1; D is unresolved. Germline V gives CDR1 LNHDA, CDR2 SQIVND (reference sequence). Between the trimmed V and J ends, which lost 2 bases and 8 bases, there was a span of 13 bases. The CDR3 is made up of 14 amino acids. CDR3 protein: CASSIYSAGDEQFF. The CDR3 DNA reads as TGTGCCAGTAGTATATACAGCGCCGGAGATGAGCAGTTCTTC. The variable domain in full, with the rest retrieved from reference TRBV19 and TRBJ2-1, is DGGITQSPKYLFRKEGQNVTLSCEQNLNHDAMYWYRQDPGQGLRLIYYSQIVNDFQKGDIAEGYSVSREKKESFPLTVTSAQKNPTAFYLCASSIYSAGDEQFFGPGTRLTVL.

V is TRBV4-1 and J is TRBJ1-5; D not resolved. The CDR3 is made up of 14 amino acids. The V end lost 4 bases, the J end lost 3 bases, and 10 bases lay between the germline ends. Per germline, CDR1 MGHRA and CDR2 YSYEKL. In DNA form, the CDR3 reads TGCGCCAGCAGCCCAGGACGGAACAATCAGCCCCAGCATTTT. Its translation: CASSPGRNNQPQHF.

The chain joins TRBV4-1 to TRBJ1-5, with unresolved D. Trimming stripped 0 bases from V and 0 bases from J, with 9 bases between. Germline CDR1 reads MGHRA; CDR2 reads YSYEKL. The CDR3 runs to 16 residues. As DNA, the CDR3 is TGCGCCAGCAGCCAAGATGTAGGAGGTAGCAATCAGCCCCAGCATTTT. Amino acid sequence: CASSQDVGGSNQPQHF.

The J gene is TRBJ1-1, the V gene TRBV6-5; 8 bases map to TRBD1. There are 12 residues in the CDR3. V dropped 5 bases and J dropped 7; count of bases not matched to a gene: 3. Germline CDR1 reads MNHEY; CDR2 reads SVGAGI. The CDR3 protein is CASSGTGGEAFF. CDR3 DNA sequence: TGTGCCAGCAGTGGAACAGGGGGTGAAGCTTTCTTT.